The 10 T cell receptor beta chains below all came from one sample that was sequenced in a study of blood T cell repertoires in COVID-19. Sequencing used immunoSEQ multiplex PCR; TCRdb keeps in-frame clones, though not all of them. The sample yields about 270,000 clones, about 88% seen once. Sequencing input: peripheral blood. These receptors all come from a man in his 60s who had recovered from COVID-19.

This CDR3 reads CAWSVIGVEAFF. In DNA, the CDR3 is TGTGCCTGGAGTGTCATCGGTGTCGAAGCTTTCTTT. This sequence joins TRBV30 and TRBJ1-1; D gene unclear. This CDR3 spans 12 amino acids. Trimming took off 0 bases at V and 8 bases at J, with 10 bases between the two ends. The germline V gene has CDR1 GTSNPN and CDR2 SVGIG (reference sequence).

The chain joins TRBV18 to TRBJ2-2; 12 bases map to TRBD2. V lost 3 bases and J lost 7; bases outside the gene matches: 0. The length of the CDR3 is 14 residues. Per the germline V gene, CDR1 is KGHSH and CDR2 is LQKENI. CDR3 sequence: CASSPGLAGGELFF. The CDR3 region has the DNA TGTGCCAGCTCACCGGGACTAGCGGGCGGGGAGCTGTTTTTT.

This rearrangement joins TRBV19 to TRBJ2-7; maybe TRBD2 (6 bases). The CDR3 consists of 15 residues. Trimming took off 9 bases at V and 8 bases at J, with 26 bases between the two ends. Germline lookup yields CDR1 LNHDA and CDR2 SQIVND (reference sequence). The CDR3, as DNA: TGTGCCAGCCGACTAGGCGACGGTTACAATACCCAGCAGTACTTC. Its protein product is CASRLGDGYNTQQYF.

J is TRBJ1-1 and V is TRBV19; possible D gene TRBD1, 5 bases. This CDR3 spans 13 amino acids. CDR1 LNHDA and CDR2 SQIVND come from the germline V gene (reference sequence). Trimming removed 0 bases from V and 6 bases from J, with 8 bases in between. This CDR3 is CASSIDRVAEAFF. CDR3 DNA: TGTGCCAGTAGTATAGACAGGGTCGCTGAAGCTTTCTTT.

The genes are TRBV2 and TRBJ2-1; the match to TRBD2 covers 8 bases. CDR1 and CDR2 from the germline V gene are SNHLY and FYNNEI. V lost 7 bases and J lost 10; bases outside the gene matches: 9. This CDR3 region has 13 residues. The CDR3 spells CASMASGGVEQFF. CDR3 bases: TGTGCCAGCATGGCCAGCGGGGGAGTCGAGCAGTTCTTC.

CDR3 in amino acids: CASSPQPGSTEAFF. The CDR3, as DNA: TGTGCCAGCTCACCACAGCCCGGGAGCACTGAAGCTTTCTTT. The chain employs TRBV18 and TRBJ1-1; D not resolved. V was pared by 1 base and J by 4 bases, with 10 bases between. Germline CDR1 and CDR2: KGHSH and LQKENI. The CDR3 runs 14 residues.

V and J are TRBV2 and TRBJ2-1; possible D gene TRBD1, 5 bases. CDR1 and CDR2 from the germline V gene are SNHLY and FYNNEI. V shed 7 bases and J shed 15 bases, with 19 bases lying between them. The CDR3 runs to 12 residues. The CDR3 loop is CASTVRPDSRFF. Here the CDR3 DNA reads TGTGCCAGCACAGTGCGTCCCGACAGTCGGTTCTTC. The full variable domain, completed using reference TRBV2 and TRBJ2-1, is EPEVTQTPSHQVTQMGQEVILRCVPISNHLYFYWYRQILGQKVEFLVSFYNNEISEKSEIFDDQFSVERPDGSNFTLKIRSTKLEDSAMYFCASTVRPDSRFFGPGTRLTVL.

The V gene is TRBV2, the J gene TRBJ2-4, with D possibly matching TRBD1 (6 bases). The CDR3 is made up of 14 amino acids. Trimming took off 7 bases at V and 1 base at J, with 11 bases between the two ends. The V gene's germline CDR1 is SNHLY and CDR2 FYNNEI. The CDR3 DNA reads TGTGCCAGCACCTCCGACAGGGCCAAAAACATTCAGTACTTC. It specifies CASTSDRAKNIQYF.

This clone was counted once. This chain links TRBV5-1 with TRBJ1-2; TRBD1 aligns across 7 bases. CDR1 is SGHRS and CDR2 is YFSETQ in the germline V gene. There are 15 residues in the CDR3. The V segment lost 4 bases and the J segment 3 bases; nucleotides outside the gene matches: 9. CDR3 loop: CASSPTGQPYYGYTF. In DNA form, the CDR3 reads TGCGCCAGCAGCCCCACGGGACAGCCGTACTATGGCTACACCTTC.

The chain recombines TRBV9 with TRBJ2-3; 11 nucleotides line up with TRBD2. This CDR3 is built from 16 residues. CDR1 and CDR2 (germline): SGDLS, YYNGEE. V lost 0 bases, J lost 10 bases, and 10 bases stayed unmatched. Written as DNA, the CDR3 is TGTGCCAGCAGCGTAGTGGGGACTAGCGGACAGGACGCGCAGTATTTT. It translates to CASSVVGTSGQDAQYF. Full variable domain (remainder filled in from reference TRBV9 and TRBJ2-3): DSGVTQTPKHLITATGQRVTLRCSPRSGDLSVYWYQQSLDQGLQFLIQYYNGEERAKGNILERFSAQQFPDLHSELNLSSLELGDSALYFCASSVVGTSGQDAQYFGPGTRLTVL.